Each of the 16 T cell receptor beta chains below was sequenced from the same sample in a study of OX40 agonist ivuxolimab in advanced cancers. Clones were sequenced by immunoSEQ multiplex PCR, and TCRdb holds only the in-frame ones, with some missing. The sample comprises over 55,000 clones, 80% to 90% of which are singletons, and 2.4% rests with the top ten. The material was CD4+ or CD8+ T cells sorted from blood, obtained in a trial of the OX40 agonist ivuxolimab. These TCRs come from an adult with an advanced solid tumor such as melanoma, head and neck, liver or kidney cancer.

CDR3 in DNA: TGTGCCACCAGCAGGCACCCCGGGGGGGAAGGGAATCAGCCCCAGCATTTT. Its protein is CATSRHPGGEGNQPQHF. This chain joins TRBV15 and TRBJ1-5, with D perhaps matching TRBD1 (5 bases). Germline CDR1 LNHNV, CDR2 YYDKDF (reference sequence). The CDR3 length is 17 residues. V was shortened by 3 bases and J by 4 bases, with 19 bases between the two germline ends.

The V gene is TRBV7-9, the J gene TRBJ2-5; D is perhaps TRBD2 (5 bases). Germline CDR1 SEHNR, CDR2 FQNEAQ (reference sequence). Trimming cost V 1 base and J 8 bases, with 14 bases left between them. The CDR3 is 14 residues long. CDR3 region: CASSLGGSNITQYF. For the CDR3, the DNA is TGTGCCAGCAGCTTAGGAGGGTCGAATATAACCCAGTACTTC. Looking up the rest from reference TRBV7-9 and TRBJ2-5 gives the full variable domain: DTGVSQNPRHKITKRGQNVTFRCDPISEHNRLYWYRQTLGQGPEFLTYFQNEAQLEKSRLLSDRFSAERPKGSFSTLEIQRTEQGDSAMYLCASSLGGSNITQYFGPGTRLLVL.

On this clone: One end of the junction does not line up with germline, which may come from a read error. This rearrangement joins TRBV7-2 to TRBJ2-2; 14 bases agree with TRBD2. From germline, CDR1 is SGHTA and CDR2 FQGNSA. This CDR3 contains 16 residues. The CDR3, as DNA: TGTGTCAGCAGCTTAGGACTAGCGGGAGGTATCGGGGAGCTGTTTTTT. This codes for CVSSLGLAGGIGELFF.

The gene calls are TRBV5-1 and TRBJ2-1; 13 positions agree with TRBD2. Per germline, CDR1 SGHRS and CDR2 YFSETQ. This CDR3 spans 17 amino acids. The junction had 17 bases not matched to a gene; V was cut back by 6 bases and J by 11 bases. Here the CDR3 DNA reads TGCGCCAGCATCCCGAGGCCCGGACTAGCGGGAGTGGGTAAGCAGTTCTTC. This codes for CASIPRPGLAGVGKQFF.

The chain carries TRBV19 and TRBJ2-4, with a tentative D call TRBD1 (6 bases). This CDR3 is built from 15 residues. Germline V gene data show CDR1 as LNHDA and CDR2 as SQIVND (reference sequence). V gave up 4 bases and J gave up 9 bases, with 19 bases separating them. CDR3 protein: CASSTLGNRAGIQYF. The CDR3 bases are TGTGCCAGTAGTACTTTAGGGAACAGGGCGGGCATTCAGTACTTC. The full variable domain, rest sourced from reference TRBV19 and TRBJ2-4, is DGGITQSPKYLFRKEGQNVTLSCEQNLNHDAMYWYRQDPGQGLRLIYYSQIVNDFQKGDIAEGYSVSREKKESFPLTVTSAQKNPTAFYLCASSTLGNRAGIQYFGAGTRLSVL.

This chain joins TRBV27 and TRBJ1-4; 7 positions agree with TRBD1. This CDR3 is 15 amino acids long. Germline-derived CDR1 and CDR2 are MNHEY and SMNVEV (reference sequence). Trimming took 6 bases from V and 4 from J; bases not matched to a gene: 8. The CDR3 spells CASRPPGQRNEKLFF. The CDR3 DNA follows: TGTGCCAGCAGACCCCCGGGACAGCGTAATGAAAAACTGTTTTTT.

V is TRBV7-7 and J is TRBJ2-5; 9 positions agree with TRBD2. The germline CDR1 and CDR2 sequences are SSHAT and FNYEAQ (reference sequence). Losses at the gene ends were 5 bases for V and 1 base for J; bases not matched to a gene: 8. This CDR3 comprises 16 residues. The CDR3 is CASSPGVAGAQETQYF. In nucleotides, the CDR3 is TGTGCCAGCAGCCCTGGGGTAGCGGGGGCCCAAGAGACCCAGTACTTC.

This chain uses TRBV4-3 with TRBJ1-2; TRBD1 matches 7 bases. CDR3 length: 15 residues. The V segment lost 1 base and the J segment 7 bases; nucleotides outside the gene matches: 9. The germline V gene encodes CDR1 LGHNA and CDR2 YSLEER. CDR3 protein: CASSQVRQGVAGYTF. The CDR3 coding sequence is TGCGCCAGCAGCCAAGTAAGACAGGGAGTCGCTGGCTACACCTTC.

This chain joins TRBV29-1 and TRBJ1-1; 8 positions match TRBD1. This CDR3 spans 15 amino acids. Germline-derived CDR1 and CDR2 are SQVTM and ANQGSEA. The ends lost 2 bases at V and 0 bases at J; junction bases unmatched: 5. This chain's CDR3 is CSVEPRTGMNTEAFF. The CDR3 coding sequence is TGCAGCGTTGAACCCCGGACAGGGATGAACACTGAAGCTTTCTTT.

This chain uses TRBV9 with TRBJ1-4; 9 nucleotides match TRBD1. Germline V gene lookup returns CDR1 SGDLS and CDR2 YYNGEE. V lost 0 bases and J lost 3; bases outside the gene matches: 6. The CDR3 runs 17 residues. The CDR3 region has the DNA TGTGCCAGCAGCGTAGGTACAGGGGGCTCGGCTAATGAAAAACTGTTTTTT. The encoded protein is CASSVGTGGSANEKLFF.

The V call is TRBV9, the J call TRBJ1-4, with D uncertain. V was trimmed by 6 bases and J by 4 bases, leaving 13 bases between them. The CDR3 loop spans 14 amino acids. From germline, CDR1 is SGDLS and CDR2 YYNGEE. This CDR3 reads CASTRTPYNEKLFF. The DNA for the CDR3 is TGTGCCAGCACCCGTACCCCTTATAATGAAAAACTGTTTTTT.

The chain carries TRBV18 and TRBJ1-2; D unclear. CDR1 KGHSH and CDR2 LQKENI come from the germline V gene. The CDR3 extends over 16 amino acids. The V end lost 2 bases, the J end lost 6 bases, and 19 bases lay between the germline ends. The CDR3 reads CASSPGSPVAPDGYTF. Here the CDR3 DNA reads TGTGCCAGCTCACCAGGGTCCCCCGTCGCCCCCGATGGCTACACCTTC.

The chain couples TRBV9 to TRBJ1-6, with 8 bases that match TRBD1. Germline loops: CDR1 SGDLS, CDR2 YYNGEE. CDR3 length: 18 amino acids. V lost 3 bases, J lost 2 bases, and 10 bases stayed unmatched. For the CDR3, the DNA is TGTGCCAGCAGCGAACGGACCGACAGGGGTGCCTATAATTCACCCCTCCACTTT. As protein: CASSERTDRGAYNSPLHF.

V usage is TRBV6-6 and J usage is TRBJ2-7, with D maybe TRBD2 (6 bases). Germline CDR1 reads MNHNY; CDR2 reads SVGAGI (reference sequence). The CDR3 extends over 12 amino acids. The V end lost 6 bases, the J end lost 6 bases, and 12 bases lay between the germline ends. CDR3 in amino acids: CASRFGDSEQYF. The CDR3 DNA follows: TGTGCCAGCAGATTCGGGGACTCCGAGCAGTACTTC.

The V and J genes are TRBV5-1 and TRBJ1-2; 10 nucleotides match TRBD1. V shed 4 bases, J shed 4 bases, and the junction held 7 bases outside the gene matches. Germline V lookup: CDR1 SGHRS, CDR2 YFSETQ. This CDR3 contains 15 residues. The CDR3 is CASSVGQGRTYGYTF. Here the CDR3 DNA reads TGCGCCAGCAGCGTGGGACAGGGGAGGACCTATGGCTACACCTTC.

This clone appeared once. This chain connects TRBV6-5 to TRBJ1-6, with 9 positions matching TRBD1. Per the germline V gene, CDR1 is MNHEY and CDR2 is SVGAGI. V dropped 6 bases and J dropped 10; count of bases not matched to a gene: 10. The CDR3 has 15 amino acids. In DNA form, the CDR3 reads TGTGCCAGCAGCGGAGGGACAGGGAATCAATCACCCCTCCACTTT. This sequence encodes CASSGGTGNQSPLHF.